A single T cell receptor (beta chain) is shown here with its context. Its specificity is not known. The donors (healthy individuals) were bone marrow donors. PCR was performed using 60 Vbeta and 13 Jbeta primers. Here immunoSEQ multiplex PCR was the method, and the copy in TCRdb shows in-frame clones only, minus some. The data hold 150,000 or so clones, with over 70% observed a single time. The CDR3 length is 15 residues. The junction had 4 bases not matched to a gene; V was cut back by 4 bases and J by 1 base. Per the germline V gene, CDR1 is SNHLY and CDR2 is FYNNEI. These data originate in a study of cytomegalovirus exposure and HLA in healthy donors. Study outcomes and limitations: Further analysis was carried out later, and it showed several of the most significant clusters appearing linked to common viral pathogens. Sequencing probably produced one cluster of sequence variants that were highly shared. The authors reported that TCR beta sequences could predict HLA-A and HLA-B alleles. These predictions were accurate for most subjects in the first cohort.

This sequence was found in a man aged 30 to 39 in good health and CMV-seronegative. The chain recombines TRBV2 with TRBJ2-3; TRBD1 matches at 8 bases. Sequencing was carried out using PBMCs. CDR3 nucleotide sequence: TGTGCCAGCAGTGGGACGACAGGGGGCACAGATACGCAGTATTTT. This translates into CASSGTTGGTDTQYF.